One sample yielded the 24 T cell receptor beta chains listed below, sequenced in a study of cytomegalovirus exposure and HLA in healthy donors. The PCR made use of 60 Vbeta and 13 Jbeta primers. Only in-frame clones appear in the TCRdb table, and some are missing; sequencing was by immunoSEQ multiplex PCR. The table lists about 160,000 clones, about four fifths of them singletons. Sequenced sample: PBMCs. The receptors come from a man aged 25-40 years in good health and CMV-seronegative.

The chain links TRBV6-1 to TRBJ1-6, with TRBD1 matching 7 bases. Germline lookup yields CDR1 MNHNS and CDR2 SASEGT. This CDR3 has 13 residues. V was clipped by 11 bases and J by 7 bases; unmatched bases: 8. The CDR3 loop reads CAVTGERNSPLHF. CDR3 coding DNA: TGTGCCGTAACAGGGGAAAGGAATTCACCCCTCCACTTT.

The CDR3 DNA follows: TGTGCCAGCAGTGCAGGGAGGACAGGGGGAACTGGGGCCAACGTCCTGACTTTC. This gives the protein CASSAGRTGGTGANVLTF. The chain employs TRBV6-1 and TRBJ2-6; TRBD1 aligns across 10 bases. Germline V gene lookup returns CDR1 MNHNS and CDR2 SASEGT. There are 18 residues in the CDR3. The V segment lost 4 bases and the J segment 2 bases; nucleotides outside the gene matches: 8.

This chain uses TRBV28 with TRBJ2-7; 8 bases map to TRBD1. Germline assignment: CDR1 MDHEN and CDR2 SYDVKM. This CDR3 spans 15 amino acids. J was trimmed by 4 bases and V by 5 bases; bases with no gene match: 10. The CDR3 loop is CASSPGTGSFYEQYF. As DNA, the CDR3 is TGTGCCAGCAGTCCCGGGACAGGCTCCTTTTACGAGCAGTACTTC.

The chain joins TRBV19 to TRBJ2-1, with 10 bases aligning to TRBD1. V shed 7 bases and J 5 bases; nucleotides not matched to a gene: 11. In germline, CDR1 is LNHDA, CDR2 SQIVND (reference sequence). The CDR3 has 16 amino acids. The CDR3 nucleotides read TGTGCCAGTATGGTGAGGGCCGGGACAGGGGACAATGAGCAGTTCTTC. Translation gives CASMVRAGTGDNEQFF.

This chain joins TRBV4-3 and TRBJ2-2; D is uncertain. The CDR3 extends over 12 amino acids. With 4 bases removed from V and 6 bases from J, the gap between germline ends came to 6 bases. Germline CDR1 LGHNA, CDR2 YSLEER. The CDR3 coding sequence is TGCGCCAGCAGCCTCCGGTCCGGGGAGCTGTTTTTT. Translation gives CASSLRSGELFF.

For the CDR3, the DNA is TGTGCCAGCAGCTTTAGAGGCGGGGGGGCGGAAGAGACCCAGTACTTC. Translating gives CASSFRGGGAEETQYF. V is TRBV9 and J is TRBJ2-5, with 9 bases fitting TRBD2. CDR3 length: 16 residues. Losses at the gene ends were 4 bases for V and 3 bases for J; bases not matched to a gene: 10. CDR1 is SGDLS, CDR2 YYNGEE, per germline.

The CDR3 DNA is TGTGCCAGCCGGGACTCCAGTTTGGATACGCAGTATTTT. Translation gives CASRDSSLDTQYF. The chain joins TRBV28 to TRBJ2-3, with a possible D match to TRBD2 (6 bases). There are 13 residues in the CDR3. V lost 8 bases to trimming and J lost 6 bases, with 15 bases between them. CDR1 and CDR2 (germline): MDHEN, SYDVKM.

This clone has a handful of counts. CDR3 region: CASTEGLTGGNDEQFF. The CDR3 DNA follows: TGTGCCAGCACCGAAGGGCTAACAGGGGGCAACGATGAGCAGTTCTTC. The chain has TRBV9 and TRBJ2-1; 9 nucleotides agree with TRBD1. J was trimmed by 8 bases and V by 6 bases; bases with no gene match: 15. The V gene's germline CDR1 is SGDLS and CDR2 YYNGEE. The CDR3 runs 16 residues.

The chain employs TRBV4-2 and TRBJ2-7; D may be TRBD2 (5 bases). CDR3 size: 16 residues. Trimming stripped 0 bases from V and 7 bases from J, with 19 bases between. The V gene's germline CDR1 is LGHNA and CDR2 YNFKEQ. The CDR3 loop is CASSQDLGLAAWEQYF. The CDR3 DNA follows: TGTGCCAGCAGCCAAGATCTCGGACTGGCCGCTTGGGAGCAGTACTTC.

V gene TRBV5-1 combines with J gene TRBJ2-7, with 8 positions matching TRBD1. This CDR3 comprises 16 residues. Trimming took 4 bases from V and 1 from J; bases not matched to a gene: 10. Germline assignment: CDR1 SGHRS and CDR2 YFSETQ. The CDR3 nucleotides read TGCGCCAGCAGCCTAACCGGCGGACAGGGTTCCTACGAGCAGTACTTC. It codes for CASSLTGGQGSYEQYF.

This chain connects TRBV19 to TRBJ2-2; TRBD2 matches at 10 bases. The CDR3 extends over 18 amino acids. J was trimmed by 1 base and V by 3 bases; bases with no gene match: 8. Germline lookup yields CDR1 LNHDA and CDR2 SQIVND (reference sequence). The CDR3 here is CASSMRRSGRENTGELFF. In DNA form, the CDR3 reads TGTGCCAGTAGTATGCGGAGAAGCGGGAGGGAGAACACCGGGGAGCTGTTTTTT.

This chain uses TRBV27 with TRBJ2-1; TRBD2 agrees at 13 bases. The CDR3 contains 16 residues. Germline CDR1 and CDR2: MNHEY and SMNVEV (reference sequence). The J segment lost 9 bases and the V segment lost 3 bases, leaving 8 bases of the junction unmatched. The CDR3 sequence: CASSFLLAGGPGEQFF. CDR3 sequence (DNA): TGTGCCAGCAGTTTCTTACTAGCGGGAGGGCCGGGTGAGCAGTTCTTC.

The genes are TRBV11-3 and TRBJ1-2, with 8 positions matching TRBD1. The germline gives CDR1 SGHNT, CDR2 YENEEA. After removal of 5 bases from V and 0 bases from J, the junction contained 2 bases not matched to a gene. CDR3 size: 14 residues. CDR3 sequence reads: CASSRGQANYGYTF. As DNA, the CDR3 is TGTGCCAGCAGCCGGGGACAGGCTAACTATGGCTACACCTTC.

The gene calls are TRBV5-4 and TRBJ2-1, with 9 nucleotides matching TRBD1. Unmatched junction bases numbered 3, after V lost 0 bases and J lost 2 bases. CDR3 length: 16 amino acids. Germline CDR1 SGHNT, CDR2 YYREEE (reference sequence). In DNA form, the CDR3 reads TGTGCCAGCAGCTTGGGGGGGACAGGGACCTACAATGAGCAGTTCTTC. Its translation: CASSLGGTGTYNEQFF.

V and J are TRBV7-3 and TRBJ2-1; D may be TRBD2 (7 bases). Germline values: CDR1 SGHTA, CDR2 FQGTGA. Trimming left V 5 bases short and J 5 bases short, with 16 bases between. The CDR3 spans 15 residues. CDR3 residues: CASSHEGGRHNEQFF. The CDR3, as DNA: TGTGCCAGCAGCCACGAGGGGGGGAGGCACAATGAGCAGTTCTTC.

This clone was counted a single time. This chain uses TRBV11-2 with TRBJ2-6; unclear D gene. This CDR3 spans 17 amino acids. V was pared by 1 base and J by 1 base, with 11 bases between. CDR1 is SGHAT and CDR2 is FQNNGV in the germline V gene. In nucleotides, the CDR3 is TGTGCCAGCAGCTTAGTCGGCGGCGGATCTGGGGCCAACGTCCTGACTTTC. Its protein product is CASSLVGGGSGANVLTF.

The J gene is TRBJ1-2, the V gene TRBV19; 7 bases are shared with TRBD1. J gave up 5 bases and V 5 bases, and 8 bases lay outside the gene matches. Germline CDR1 LNHDA, CDR2 SQIVND (reference sequence). The CDR3 runs to 14 residues. The chain's CDR3 is CASSPTGRGYGYTF. The CDR3 bases are TGTGCCAGTAGTCCGACAGGGCGAGGGTATGGCTACACCTTC.

Details on this clone: The sample has other DNA sequences that encode this CDR3 too. This chain links TRBV28 with TRBJ1-1; no reliable D call. CDR1 and CDR2 from the germline V gene are MDHEN and SYDVKM. Trimming removed 3 bases from V and 3 bases from J, with 11 bases in between. This CDR3 has 14 amino acids. The CDR3 bases are TGTGCCAGCAGTTTGGCGGGAGGGCACACTGAAGCTTTCTTT. This codes for CASSLAGGHTEAFF.

J is TRBJ1-2 and V is TRBV5-6, with TRBD1 identical over 7 bases. From germline, CDR1 is SGHDT and CDR2 YYEEEE. J was trimmed by 4 bases and V by 6 bases; bases with no gene match: 6. This CDR3 has 13 amino acids. CDR3 coding DNA: TGTGCCAGCATGGGACAGCAGACCTATGGCTACACCTTC. Its protein product is CASMGQQTYGYTF.

This chain joins TRBV19 and TRBJ1-3; a possible D gene is TRBD1 (6 bases). The CDR3 is 16 amino acids. The germline CDR1 and CDR2 sequences are LNHDA and SQIVND (reference sequence). Trimming pared 5 bases from V and 4 bases from J, leaving 18 bases between. CDR3 DNA sequence: TGTGCCAGTAGTCCCCGGACAGCTAGGATCGGAAACACCATATATTTT. Encoded protein: CASSPRTARIGNTIYF. Variable domain in full (rest from reference TRBV19 and TRBJ1-3): DGGITQSPKYLFRKEGQNVTLSCEQNLNHDAMYWYRQDPGQGLRLIYYSQIVNDFQKGDIAEGYSVSREKKESFPLTVTSAQKNPTAFYLCASSPRTARIGNTIYFGEGSWLTVV.

The chain links TRBV27 to TRBJ1-2; 10 nucleotides agree with TRBD1. Germline V gene lookup returns CDR1 MNHEY and CDR2 SMNVEV (reference sequence). The V segment lost 10 bases and the J segment 7 bases; nucleotides outside the gene matches: 9. CDR3 length: 13 residues. The CDR3 loop is CAIRTGGVGGYTF. The CDR3 DNA is TGTGCCATCAGGACAGGGGGGGTAGGTGGCTACACCTTC.

V is TRBV27 and J is TRBJ1-5; D perhaps matches TRBD1 (6 bases). Germline V gene sequence: CDR1 MNHEY, CDR2 SMNVEV (reference sequence). The CDR3 contains 14 residues. V lost 4 bases and J 1 base, leaving 8 bases between the germline ends. CDR3 sequence: CASSWQGSNQPQHF. The CDR3 nucleotides read TGTGCCAGCAGTTGGCAGGGGAGCAATCAGCCCCAGCATTTT.

This clone turned up a few times. This rearrangement joins TRBV19 to TRBJ1-5; TRBD1 agrees at 7 bases. The CDR3 is 14 amino acids. Germline loops: CDR1 LNHDA, CDR2 SQIVND (reference sequence). V trimming: 5 bases; J trimming: 7 bases; junction bases outside the gene matches: 8. CDR3 bases: TGTGCCAGTAGTCCTAGGGGGCTCCCACAGCCCCAGCATTTT. Translation gives CASSPRGLPQPQHF.

The V call is TRBV11-2, the J call TRBJ1-1; a weak D match, TRBD1 (5 bases). The CDR3 has 14 residues. Germline values: CDR1 SGHAT, CDR2 FQNNGV. V gave up 5 bases and J gave up 8 bases, with 18 bases separating them. The CDR3 DNA reads as TGTGCCAGCAGCCAAAGGGGATTAGGATTGGAAGCTTTCTTT. Translating gives CASSQRGLGLEAFF.